Below, one T cell receptor (beta chain) is given with its context. Method: immunoSEQ multiplex PCR; TCRdb's copy keeps in-frame clones and lacks some. The table lists some 680,000 clones, roughly 72% of them singletons. The data are from a study of shared clonotypes between healthy human individuals. Study summary: Researchers assigned three CD4 naive, three CD4 memory, two CD8 naive and one CD8 memory plate to each donor.

The CDR3 extends over 15 amino acids. V lost 1 base to trimming and J lost 3 bases, with 12 bases between them. Germline loops: CDR1 SGHAT, CDR2 FQNNGV. The chain couples TRBV11-2 to TRBJ2-5; D is possibly TRBD1 (5 bases). This receptor was taken from a woman aged 25 to 39 in good health. The sequenced material came from memory CD4+ T cells sorted from blood. As to subset: CD45RA-negative fraction. The CDR3 loop is CASSLVLGPEETQYF. CDR3 nucleotide sequence: TGTGCCAGCAGCTTAGTTCTGGGGCCAGAAGAGACCCAGTACTTC.